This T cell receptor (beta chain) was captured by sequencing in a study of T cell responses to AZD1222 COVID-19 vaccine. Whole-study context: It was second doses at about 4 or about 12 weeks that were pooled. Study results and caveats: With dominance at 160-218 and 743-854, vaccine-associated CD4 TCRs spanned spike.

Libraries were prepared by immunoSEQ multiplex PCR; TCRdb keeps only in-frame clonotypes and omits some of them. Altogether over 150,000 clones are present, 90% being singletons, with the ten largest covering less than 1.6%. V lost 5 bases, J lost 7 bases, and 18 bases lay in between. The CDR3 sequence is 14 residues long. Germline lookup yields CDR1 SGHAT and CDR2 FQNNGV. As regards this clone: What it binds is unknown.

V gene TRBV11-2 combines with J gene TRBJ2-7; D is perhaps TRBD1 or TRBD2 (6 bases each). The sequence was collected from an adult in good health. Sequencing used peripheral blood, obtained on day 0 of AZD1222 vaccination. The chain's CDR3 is CASSPSGRGGEQYF. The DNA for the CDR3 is TGTGCCAGCAGCCCCTCCGGCAGGGGAGGTGAGCAGTACTTC.